The clone carrying this T cell receptor beta chain came up a few times. Its target is unknown. CDR1 is MNHEY, CDR2 SVGAGI, per germline. The CDR3 spans 14 residues. After removal of 6 bases from V and 4 bases from J, the junction contained 6 bases not matched to a gene. The data derive from a study of cytomegalovirus exposure and HLA in healthy donors. Whole-study results and caveats: A missense variant in DCLRE1C was later tied to TCR beta V- and J-gene trimming. Compared with the roughly 670-donor mean, an Asian-associated ancestry cluster reportedly had fewer N-insertions, according to a later analysis. Analyzed later, most CMV-associated TCR beta chains appeared HLA-restricted. Presence/absence analyses rested on an assumption that sequencing depth was roughly uniform across donors.

PCR primers comprised 60 Vbeta and 13 Jbeta primers. TCRdb keeps only in-frame clones here, not all; method: immunoSEQ multiplex PCR. The sample includes 150,000 to 200,000 clones, roughly 79% of them seen just once. This receptor was taken from a man in his forties in good health and CMV-seropositive. This sequence joins TRBV6-5 and TRBJ2-1; TRBD2 aligns across 7 bases. Sequenced material: PBMCs. In DNA form, the CDR3 reads TGTGCCAGCAGCCTCGGGGGGAGGTACAATGAGCAGTTCTTC. Translating gives CASSLGGRYNEQFF.